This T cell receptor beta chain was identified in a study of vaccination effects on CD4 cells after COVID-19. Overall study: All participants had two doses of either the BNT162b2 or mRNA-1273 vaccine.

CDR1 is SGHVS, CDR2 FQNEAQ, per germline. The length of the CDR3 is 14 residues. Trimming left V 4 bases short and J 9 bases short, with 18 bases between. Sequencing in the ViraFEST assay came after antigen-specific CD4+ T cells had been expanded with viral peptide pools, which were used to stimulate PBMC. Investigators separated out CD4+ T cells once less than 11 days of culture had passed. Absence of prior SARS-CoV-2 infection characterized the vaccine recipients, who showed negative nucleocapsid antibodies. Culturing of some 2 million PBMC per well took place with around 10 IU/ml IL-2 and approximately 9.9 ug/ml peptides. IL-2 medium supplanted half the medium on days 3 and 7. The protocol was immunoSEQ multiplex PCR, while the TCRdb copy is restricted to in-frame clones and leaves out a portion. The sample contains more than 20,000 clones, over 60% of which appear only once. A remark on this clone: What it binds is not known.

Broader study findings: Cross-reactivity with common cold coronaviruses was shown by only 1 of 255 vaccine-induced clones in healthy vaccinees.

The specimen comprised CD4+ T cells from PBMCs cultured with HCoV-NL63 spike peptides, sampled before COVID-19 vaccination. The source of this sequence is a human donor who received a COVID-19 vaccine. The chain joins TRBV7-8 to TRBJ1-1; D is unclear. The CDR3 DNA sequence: TGTGCCAGCAGCTCACCTACATTGCCTGGGAAAGCTTTCTTT. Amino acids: CASSSPTLPGKAFF.